What follows is one T cell receptor (beta chain) and its context. The assay was immunoSEQ multiplex PCR, and TCRdb's table has in-frame clones only and misses some. The data hold about 110,000 clones, with just over 85% observed a single time. This CDR3 region has 14 residues. V lost 0 bases and J 3 bases, leaving 6 bases between the germline ends. Germline CDR1 LGHDT, CDR2 YNNKEL (reference sequence). The source of the sample is a study of T cell responses to AZD1222 COVID-19 vaccine. This receptor was obtained from an adult in good health. Sequencing used peripheral blood, obtained on day 0 of AZD1222 vaccination. The chain combines TRBV3-1 (or the pseudogene TRBV3-2) with TRBJ2-1, with D uncertain. The CDR3, as DNA: TGTGCCAGCAGCCAAGATTACGGCTACAATGAGCAGTTCTTC. The encoded protein is CASSQDYGYNEQFF.